Presented here are 10 T cell receptor beta chains from one specimen sequenced in a study of Ad26.COV2.S vaccination and SARS-CoV-2 variants. Treatment: some 20 received Ad26.COV2.S at low or high dose, single or two shots; roughly five received placebo; per-sample allocation not given. Samples came from day 63 after the first vaccine or placebo injection. Generated by immunoSEQ multiplex PCR, the TCRdb table keeps only in-frame clones and is missing some. The sample includes around 400,000 clones, about 89% of them seen just once. Specimen: peripheral blood, collected in a trial of Ad26.COV2.S vaccine versus placebo. These receptors were collected from a person aged 18-65 years who received the Ad26.COV2.S COVID-19 vaccine or a placebo.

V gene TRBV30 combines with J gene TRBJ2-1; perhaps D is TRBD1 or TRBD2 (6 bases each). The CDR3 runs 12 residues. Germline CDR1 is GTSNPN and CDR2 is SVGIG (reference sequence). This CDR3 reads CAEGHNNNEQFF. CDR3 sequence (DNA): TGTGCGGAGGGACACAACAACAATGAGCAGTTCTTC.

The J gene is TRBJ2-7, the V gene TRBV30; 8 bases align to TRBD2. With 7 bases clipped from V and 4 bases from J, the junction kept 15 bases outside the gene matches. The CDR3 covers 15 residues. Germline V gives CDR1 GTSNPN, CDR2 SVGIG (reference sequence). This CDR3 reads CASRWVTGGQYEQYF. The DNA of the CDR3 is TGTGCCTCCCGGTGGGTAACGGGGGGGCAATACGAGCAGTACTTC.

The V and J genes are TRBV28 and TRBJ2-5; 11 bases align to TRBD2. CDR1 MDHEN and CDR2 SYDVKM come from the germline V gene. CDR3 length: 16 residues. The V and J ends lost 2 bases and 4 bases, in that order; junction bases with no gene match: 6. The CDR3 loop reads CASSLLGLAVVETQYF. CDR3 in DNA: TGTGCCAGCAGTTTACTGGGACTAGCGGTTGTAGAGACCCAGTACTTC.

In its sample, this clone was seen a few times. This chain uses TRBV5-4 with TRBJ2-1; D ambiguous. V lost 4 bases and J lost 0, with 11 bases in between. CDR1 SGHNT and CDR2 YYREEE come from the germline V gene (reference sequence). This CDR3 has 15 residues. CDR3 in DNA: TGTGCCAGCAGCATCGAATCCAGCTCCTACAATGAGCAGTTCTTC. Its translation: CASSIESSSYNEQFF. Variable domain in full (rest from reference TRBV5-4 and TRBJ2-1): ETGVTQSPTHLIKTRGQQVTLRCSSQSGHNTVSWYQQALGQGPQFIFQYYREEENGRGNFPPRFSGLQFPNYSSELNVNALELDDSALYLCASSIESSSYNEQFFGPGTRLTVL.

This chain connects TRBV28 to TRBJ1-5; D remains unclear. The CDR3 sequence is 16 residues long. With 6 bases removed from V and 2 bases from J, the gap between germline ends came to 17 bases. Germline V gene sequence: CDR1 MDHEN, CDR2 SYDVKM. The CDR3 DNA sequence: TGTGCCAGCAGCCCCCTGGGGTTAAGGGGCAATCAGCCCCAGCATTTT. Its protein is CASSPLGLRGNQPQHF.

In DNA, the CDR3 is TGTGCCAGCTCACCAAGACTAGCGGGAGTGGGGGAGACCCAGTACTTC. The encoded protein is CASSPRLAGVGETQYF. The genes are TRBV18 and TRBJ2-5; 12 nucleotides line up with TRBD2. Germline-derived CDR1 and CDR2 are KGHSH and LQKENI. The V segment lost 2 bases and the J segment 5 bases; nucleotides outside the gene matches: 6. The CDR3 runs 16 residues.

This chain connects TRBV28 to TRBJ2-7, with D maybe TRBD1 (5 bases). Per germline, CDR1 MDHEN and CDR2 SYDVKM. CDR3 length: 14 residues. V lost 3 bases and J 3 bases, leaving 12 bases between the germline ends. The CDR3 sequence: CASSFGQIVYEQYF. The CDR3 coding sequence is TGTGCCAGCAGTTTTGGACAAATAGTCTACGAGCAGTACTTC.

The chain uses TRBV19 and TRBJ1-3, with no clear D. V was clipped by 1 base and J by 4 bases, with 5 bases between them. CDR3 length equals 13 residues. Germline CDR1 and CDR2: LNHDA and SQIVND (reference sequence). The CDR3 spells CASSIAGGNTIYF. As DNA, the CDR3 is TGTGCCAGTAGTATAGCGGGGGGAAACACCATATATTTT.

The chain uses TRBV3-1 (or the pseudogene TRBV3-2) and TRBJ2-7, with D possibly being TRBD1 (6 bases). The ends were cut back, 2 bases at V and 5 bases at J, with 10 bases in the middle. The CDR3 contains 13 residues. CDR1 is LGHDT and CDR2 is YNNKEL in the germline V gene (reference sequence). The CDR3 nucleotides are TGTGCCAGCAGCCAACAGGGGATCCACGAGCAGTACTTC. This codes for CASSQQGIHEQYF.

The genes are TRBV28 and TRBJ2-3; maybe TRBD2 (5 bases). V was cut by 2 bases and J by 1 base, with 10 bases left in between. The CDR3 extends over 15 amino acids. The germline V gene encodes CDR1 MDHEN and CDR2 SYDVKM. CDR3 amino acids: CASSLSLGGTDTQYF. CDR3 nucleotide sequence: TGTGCCAGCAGTTTAAGTCTCGGGGGCACAGATACGCAGTATTTT.